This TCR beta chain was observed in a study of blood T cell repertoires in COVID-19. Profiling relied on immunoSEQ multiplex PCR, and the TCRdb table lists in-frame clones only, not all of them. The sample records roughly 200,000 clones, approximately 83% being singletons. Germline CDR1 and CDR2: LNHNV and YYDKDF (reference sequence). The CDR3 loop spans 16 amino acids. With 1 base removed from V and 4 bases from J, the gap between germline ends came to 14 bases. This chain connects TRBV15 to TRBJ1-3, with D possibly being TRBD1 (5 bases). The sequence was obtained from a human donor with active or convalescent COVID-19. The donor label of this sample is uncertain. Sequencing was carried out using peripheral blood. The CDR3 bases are TGTGCCACCAGCAGAGGTGGCGGGGACGGAGGAAACACCATATATTTT. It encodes CATSRGGGDGGNTIYF. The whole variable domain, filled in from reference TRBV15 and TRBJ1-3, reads DAMVIQNPRYQVTQFGKPVTLSCSQTLNHNVMYWYQQKSSQAPKLLFHYYDKDFNNEADTPDNFQSRRPNTSFCFLDIRSPGLGDTAMYLCATSRGGGDGGNTIYFGEGSWLTVV.